This T cell receptor (beta chain) originates from a study of shared clonotypes between healthy human individuals. Study outcomes and limitations: The diversity represented, both genetic and in exposure history, was limited by few donors. Clonotype sharing among donors was thought likely to change with sequencing depth.

Investigators spread the genomic DNA of each subset evenly over several immunoSEQ plates. The input for sorted-subset replicate PCRs was around 0.2 ug DNA, about 30,000 T cell genomes. Measured with immunoSEQ multiplex PCR; TCRdb has only the in-frame clones, and not every one. The data show 2 million to 2.5 million clones, around 92% seen once. V was clipped by 0 bases and J by 2 bases; unmatched bases: 4. There are 16 residues in the CDR3. Germline V lookup: CDR1 MNHEY, CDR2 SVGAGI. As regards this clone: Its target is unknown.

The material sequenced was naive CD4+ T cells from PBMCs. Subset defined: CD45RA+ positively selected. The V gene is TRBV6-5, the J gene TRBJ1-5; 7 bases align to TRBD1. This TCR derives from a man between 18 and 29 years old in good health. Some clones in this sample may be carry-over from other donors' samples. CDR3 in DNA: TGTGCCAGCAGTTACTCAGGGGGCGCGGGCAATCAGCCCCAGCATTTT. Translation: CASSYSGGAGNQPQHF.